This T cell receptor beta chain emerged from a study of radiotherapy plus CTLA-4 blockade in lung cancer. Study summary: For about 18% of patients, objective responses occurred, and approximately 33% had disease control.

Study-level points and caveats: After radiotherapy and ipilimumab, tumor-derived clones expanded in peripheral blood.

Between the trimmed V and J ends, which lost 7 bases and 5 bases, there was a span of 8 bases. This CDR3 is 11 amino acids long. The germline CDR1 and CDR2 sequences are MNHNS and SASEGT. Method: immunoSEQ multiplex PCR; TCRdb's copy keeps in-frame clones and lacks some. The table has about 45,000 clones, around 63% seen once. Regarding this clone: Its antigen is still unknown.

The sequence was obtained from a human donor with non-small cell lung cancer who had a partial response to radiotherapy plus ipilimumab. The input for sequencing was peripheral blood, taken from a patient treated with radiotherapy plus ipilimumab. The chain recombines TRBV6-1 with TRBJ1-1; D is unclear. The CDR3 loop reads CASMVQTEAFF. The CDR3 DNA is TGTGCCAGCATGGTGCAGACTGAAGCTTTCTTT.